This TCR beta chain was identified in a study of graft-versus-host responses after intestinal transplantation. Turning to the study itself: The recipients all started with anti-thymocyte globulin induction and then took tacrolimus and steroids for two to four years. Study findings and constraints: High graft-versus-host to host-versus-graft T cell clonal ratios marked allografts of patients with graft-donor macrochimerism. GvH clones appeared in recipient marrow, some first in ileum or blood.

Of note for this clone: Its matching antigen is unknown.

The data were produced by immunoSEQ multiplex PCR, yet TCRdb's version contains in-frame clones alone and is incomplete. The sample consists of tens of thousands of clones, 94% of them appearing once. The CDR3 extends over 16 amino acids. Germline loops: CDR1 LGHNA, CDR2 YSLEER. V was cut by 0 bases and J by 10 bases, with 16 bases left in between. The V gene is TRBV4-3, the J gene TRBJ1-6; D is ambiguous. The TCR sequence derives from a human donor who was the organ donor for an intestinal transplant. This specimen was unstimulated CD4+ T cells sorted from spleen or lymph node cells, taken before transplant. Here the CDR3 reads CASSQEMVGDRSPLHF. The CDR3 DNA reads TGCGCCAGCAGCCAAGAGATGGTTGGAGATCGATCACCCCTCCACTTT.